The text below deals with one TCR beta chain. The sample comes from a study of blood T cell repertoires in COVID-19. Turning to the study itself: Sources were T cells, B-cell-depleted T cells, or PBMCs; the material itself was cDNA or gDNA.

The authors' processing: Reference gene primer amplification gave estimated nucleated cell counts. Sequenced by immunoSEQ multiplex PCR; TCRdb stores in-frame clones only, minus some. V and J calls and clone size come straight from that table; D and trimming were deduced from the DNA. Altogether around 25,000 clones are present, more than 80% being singletons, with the ten largest covering 7% to 9%. The origin of this receptor is a human donor in a cohort sampled during active COVID-19. Sequenced: peripheral blood.

This CDR3 reads CASSPQVGSDEQFF. The CDR3 bases are TGTGCCAGCAGCCCCCAAGTGGGGAGTGATGAGCAGTTCTTC. The J gene is TRBJ2-1, the V gene TRBV3-1 (or the pseudogene TRBV3-2); the D gene is possibly TRBD2 (5 bases). Trimming left V 4 bases short and J 8 bases short, with 15 bases between. The germline CDR1 and CDR2 sequences are LGHDT and YNNKEL (reference sequence). This CDR3 contains 14 residues.